This entry lists 5 T cell receptor beta chains sequenced from one sample in a study of cytomegalovirus exposure and HLA in healthy donors listed by TCRdb under 2017. Libraries were made using the immunoSEQ multiplex PCR assay. A mixture of 60 forward primers for TCR Vbeta segments and 13 reverse primers for TCR Jbeta segments was used in the multiplex PCR. Held by TCRdb, this immuneACCESS table contains in-frame sequences only and omits some clones. Under half of the omission traces to an unresolved V gene where checked; the cause of the rest is unknown. In all, the sample holds 130,000 to 150,000 clones, and over 60% of those were seen once. The ten biggest clones cover over 1% of the sample. The specimen was PBMCs. The source of these receptors is a male donor in good health and CMV-seropositive.

V usage is TRBV7-9 and J usage is TRBJ2-1, with TRBD2 matching 8 bases. There are 14 residues in the CDR3. Germline V gene sequence: CDR1 SEHNR, CDR2 FQNEAQ (reference sequence). The J segment lost 15 bases and the V segment lost 2 bases, leaving 12 bases of the junction unmatched. The DNA for the CDR3 is TGTGCCAGCAGCTTAATGATGGCGGGAGGCGGGCTGTTCTTC. Translated, it gives CASSLMMAGGGLFF.

The chain links TRBV9 to TRBJ2-2; D is uncertain. Germline V gene sequence: CDR1 SGDLS, CDR2 YYNGEE. This CDR3 spans 15 amino acids. Trimming removed 2 bases at V and 6 bases at J, with 14 bases between. The CDR3 DNA sequence: TGTGCCAGCAGCGTCTCTAGTGCGATGTCCGGGGAGCTGTTTTTT. Translation: CASSVSSAMSGELFF.

This chain connects TRBV5-1 to TRBJ2-7, with a tentative D call TRBD1 (5 bases). Trimming removed 4 bases from V and 3 bases from J, with 17 bases in between. This CDR3 is built from 15 residues. Looked up from germline, CDR1 is SGHRS and CDR2 is YFSETQ. In DNA form, the CDR3 reads TGCGCCAGCAGCCTTGACGTAGCAAGGGGCTACGAGCAGTACTTC. It specifies CASSLDVARGYEQYF.

This clone showed up just a few times. The chain joins TRBV10-1 to TRBJ1-1, with 8 nucleotides matching TRBD1. Unmatched junction bases numbered 3, after V lost 4 bases and J lost 5 bases. Germline V gives CDR1 WNHNN, CDR2 SYGVQD (reference sequence). CDR3 length: 13 residues. CDR3 sequence (DNA): TGCGCCAGCAGTGTCAACAGGGGGACTGAAGCTTTCTTT. Its translation: CASSVNRGTEAFF.

This chain connects TRBV19 to TRBJ1-1; TRBD1 aligns across 7 bases. CDR3 size: 13 residues. The germline CDR1 and CDR2 sequences are LNHDA and SQIVND (reference sequence). V shed 6 bases, J shed 0 bases, and the junction held 1 base outside the gene matches. This CDR3 is CASRGQMNTEAFF. CDR3 coding DNA: TGTGCCAGTAGGGGACAGATGAACACTGAAGCTTTCTTT.